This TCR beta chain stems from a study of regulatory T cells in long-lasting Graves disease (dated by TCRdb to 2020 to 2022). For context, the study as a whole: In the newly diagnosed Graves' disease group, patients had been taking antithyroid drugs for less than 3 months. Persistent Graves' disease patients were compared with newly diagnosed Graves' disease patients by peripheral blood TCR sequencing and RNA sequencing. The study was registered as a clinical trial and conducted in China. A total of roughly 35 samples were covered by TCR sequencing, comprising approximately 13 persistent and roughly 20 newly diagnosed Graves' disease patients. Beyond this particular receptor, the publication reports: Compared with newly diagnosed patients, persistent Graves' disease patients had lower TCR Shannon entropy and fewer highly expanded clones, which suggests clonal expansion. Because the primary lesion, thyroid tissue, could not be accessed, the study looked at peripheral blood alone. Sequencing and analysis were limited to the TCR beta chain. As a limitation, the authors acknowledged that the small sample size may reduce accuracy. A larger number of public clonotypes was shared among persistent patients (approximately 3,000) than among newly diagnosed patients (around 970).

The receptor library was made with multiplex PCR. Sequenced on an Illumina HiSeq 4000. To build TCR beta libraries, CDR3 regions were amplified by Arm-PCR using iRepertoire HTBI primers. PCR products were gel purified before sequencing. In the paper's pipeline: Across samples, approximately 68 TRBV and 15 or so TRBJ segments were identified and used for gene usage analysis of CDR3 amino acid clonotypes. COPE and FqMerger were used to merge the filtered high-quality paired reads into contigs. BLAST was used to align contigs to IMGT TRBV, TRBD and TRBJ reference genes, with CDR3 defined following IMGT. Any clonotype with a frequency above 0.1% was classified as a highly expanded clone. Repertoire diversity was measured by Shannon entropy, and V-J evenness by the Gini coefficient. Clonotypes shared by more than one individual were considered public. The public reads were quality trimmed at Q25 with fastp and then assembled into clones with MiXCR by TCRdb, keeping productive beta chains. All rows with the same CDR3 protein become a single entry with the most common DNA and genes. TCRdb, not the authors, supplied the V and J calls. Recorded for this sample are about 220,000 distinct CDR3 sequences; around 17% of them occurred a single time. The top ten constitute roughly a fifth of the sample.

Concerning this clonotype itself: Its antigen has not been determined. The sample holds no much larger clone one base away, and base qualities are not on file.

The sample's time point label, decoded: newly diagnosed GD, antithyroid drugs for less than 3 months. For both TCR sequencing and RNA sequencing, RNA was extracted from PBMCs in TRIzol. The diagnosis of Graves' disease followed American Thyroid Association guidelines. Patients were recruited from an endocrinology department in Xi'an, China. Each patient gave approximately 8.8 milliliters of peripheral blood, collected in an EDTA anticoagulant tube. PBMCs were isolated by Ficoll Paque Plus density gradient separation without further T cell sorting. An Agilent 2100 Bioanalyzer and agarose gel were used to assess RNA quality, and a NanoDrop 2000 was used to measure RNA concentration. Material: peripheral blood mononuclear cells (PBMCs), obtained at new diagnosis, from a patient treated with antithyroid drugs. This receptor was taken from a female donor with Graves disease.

The CDR3 sequence is CASSQDWAGQGTGELFF. The nucleotide sequence is given as TGCGCCAGCAGCCAAGATTGGGCAGGGCAGGGCACCGGGGAGCTGTTTTTT. The chain was built from TRBV4-3 and TRBJ2-2; possibly the D gene is TRBD1, per 5 matching bases. V sheds 0 bases and J sheds 4 bases, leaving 15 bases between their ends. The CDR3 goes from the cysteine to the phenylalanine over 17 residues. Of the read, only the CDR3 DNA is kept; its 51 bases are in frame from base 1. In the germline V gene, CDR1 corresponds to LGHNA and CDR2 to YSLEER.